Sequencing of this TCR beta chain was carried out in a study of T cell repertoires in cytomegalovirus infection. The CDR3 is 14 amino acids. V was shortened by 2 bases and J by 3 bases, with 11 bases between the two germline ends. Germline V CDR1 and CDR2: MNHEY, SMNVEV (reference sequence). TCRdb re-called the reads through MiXCR, storing one row per CDR3 protein. The sample lists approximately 990,000 distinct CDR3 sequences; approximately 33% were seen once. Study results and caveats: Across the ex vivo response, the dominant clonotypes were HLA-C-restricted CMV-specific TCR beta clonotypes.

This clonotype was seen more than once but under ten times. Its antigen is not identified. V is TRBV27 and J is TRBJ2-7; D is undetermined. This sample comprised cultured CD8+ T cells from PBMCs, obtained from culture after CMV antigen stimulation. The source is a human donor in good health (CMV status not recorded). Some clones in this sample may be carry-over from other donors' samples. The CDR3 bases are TGTGCCAGCAGTTTAAAATCGGACCGCTACGAGCAGTACTTC. Translated: CASSLKSDRYEQYF.